This T cell receptor beta chain was recorded in a study of shared clonotypes between healthy human individuals. Data came from immunoSEQ multiplex PCR; TCRdb stores just in-frame clones and leaves some out. The sample lists roughly 2,000,000 clones, around 96% seen once, with around 1.2% in the top ten. Naive CD8 cells lacked CD45RO and underwent positive selection for CCR7, leaving out terminally differentiated effector memory CD45RA+ cells. This CDR3 has 14 amino acids. CDR1 and CDR2 from the germline V gene are MDHEN and SYDVKM. Between the trimmed V and J ends, which lost 6 bases and 3 bases, there was a span of 11 bases.

The specimen sequenced was naive CD8+ T cells sorted from blood. The V and J genes are TRBV28 and TRBJ1-4; D ambiguous. The receptor was derived from a man aged 18-30 years in good health. CDR3 residues: CASSSDPANEKLFF. CDR3 sequence (DNA): TGTGCCAGCAGCTCCGACCCCGCTAATGAAAAACTGTTTTTT. Full variable domain (missing parts from reference TRBV28 and TRBJ1-4): DVKVTQSSRYLVKRTGEKVFLECVQDMDHENMFWYRQDPGLGLRLIYFSYDVKMKEKGDIPEGYSVSREKKERFSLILESASTNQTSMYLCASSSDPANEKLFFGSGTQLSVL.